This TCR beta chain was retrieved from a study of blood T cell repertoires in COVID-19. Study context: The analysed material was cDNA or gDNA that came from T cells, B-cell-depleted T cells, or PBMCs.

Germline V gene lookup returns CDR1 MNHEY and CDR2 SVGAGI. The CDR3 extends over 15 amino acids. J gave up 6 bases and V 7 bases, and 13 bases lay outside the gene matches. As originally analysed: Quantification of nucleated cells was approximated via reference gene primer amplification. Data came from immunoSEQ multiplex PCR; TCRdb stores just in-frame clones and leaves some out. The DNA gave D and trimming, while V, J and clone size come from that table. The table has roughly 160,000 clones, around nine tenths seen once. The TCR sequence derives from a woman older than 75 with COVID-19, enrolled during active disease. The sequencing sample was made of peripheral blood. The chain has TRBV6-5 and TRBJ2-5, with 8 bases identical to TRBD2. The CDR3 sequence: CASTSGLGRLQTQYF. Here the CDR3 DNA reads TGTGCCAGCACCTCGGGACTAGGACGTTTGCAGACCCAGTACTTC.